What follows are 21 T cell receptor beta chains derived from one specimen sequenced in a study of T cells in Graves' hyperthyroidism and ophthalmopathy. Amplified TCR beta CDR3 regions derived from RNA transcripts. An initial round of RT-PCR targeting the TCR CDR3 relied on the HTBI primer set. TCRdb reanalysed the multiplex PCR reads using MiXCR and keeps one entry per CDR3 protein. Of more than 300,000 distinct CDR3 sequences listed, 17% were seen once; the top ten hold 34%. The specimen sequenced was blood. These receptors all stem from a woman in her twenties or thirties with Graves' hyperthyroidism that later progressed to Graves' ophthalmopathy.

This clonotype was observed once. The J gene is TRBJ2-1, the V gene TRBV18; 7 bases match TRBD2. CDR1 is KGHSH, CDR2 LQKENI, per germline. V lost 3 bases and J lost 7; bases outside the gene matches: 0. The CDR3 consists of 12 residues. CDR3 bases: TGTGCCAGCTCACCTAGCGGGAATGAGCAGTTCTTC. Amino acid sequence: CASSPSGNEQFF.

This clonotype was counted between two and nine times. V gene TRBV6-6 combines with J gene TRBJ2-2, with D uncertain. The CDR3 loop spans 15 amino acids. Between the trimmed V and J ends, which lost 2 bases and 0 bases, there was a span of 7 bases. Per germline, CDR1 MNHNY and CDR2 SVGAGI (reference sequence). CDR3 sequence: CASSYRDPNTGELFF. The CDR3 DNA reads TGTGCCAGCAGTTACCGCGACCCGAACACCGGGGAGCTGTTTTTT.

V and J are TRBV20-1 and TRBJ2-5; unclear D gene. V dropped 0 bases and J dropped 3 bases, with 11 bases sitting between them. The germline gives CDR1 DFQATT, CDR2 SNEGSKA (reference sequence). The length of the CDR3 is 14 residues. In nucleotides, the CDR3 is TGCAGTGCTAGAGAGGGCTACCCGAAAGAGACCCAGTACTTC. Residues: CSAREGYPKETQYF.

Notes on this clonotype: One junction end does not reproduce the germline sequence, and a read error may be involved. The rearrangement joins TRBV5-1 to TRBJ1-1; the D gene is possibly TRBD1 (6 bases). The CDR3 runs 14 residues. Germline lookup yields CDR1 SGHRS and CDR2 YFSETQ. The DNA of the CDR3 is TGCGCCAGCAGCCCCCGACAGGTAGACACTGATGCTTTCTTT. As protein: CASSPRQVDTDAFF.

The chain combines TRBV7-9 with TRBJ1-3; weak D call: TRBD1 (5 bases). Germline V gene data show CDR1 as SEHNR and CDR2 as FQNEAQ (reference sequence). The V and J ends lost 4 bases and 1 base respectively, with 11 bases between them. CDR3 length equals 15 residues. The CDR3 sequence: CASSSPRDSGNTIYF. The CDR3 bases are TGTGCCAGCAGCTCTCCCAGGGATTCTGGAAACACCATATATTTT.

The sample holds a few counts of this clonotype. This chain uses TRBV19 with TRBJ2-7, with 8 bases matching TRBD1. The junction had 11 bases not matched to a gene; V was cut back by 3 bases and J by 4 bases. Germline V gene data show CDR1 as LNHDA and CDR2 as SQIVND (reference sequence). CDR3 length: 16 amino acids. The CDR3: CASSMRQGISRYEQYF. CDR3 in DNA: TGTGCCAGTAGTATGCGACAGGGGATAAGTCGGTACGAGCAGTACTTC. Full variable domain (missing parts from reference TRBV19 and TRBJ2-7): DGGITQSPKYLFRKEGQNVTLSCEQNLNHDAMYWYRQDPGQGLRLIYYSQIVNDFQKGDIAEGYSVSREKKESFPLTVTSAQKNPTAFYLCASSMRQGISRYEQYFGPGTRLTVT.

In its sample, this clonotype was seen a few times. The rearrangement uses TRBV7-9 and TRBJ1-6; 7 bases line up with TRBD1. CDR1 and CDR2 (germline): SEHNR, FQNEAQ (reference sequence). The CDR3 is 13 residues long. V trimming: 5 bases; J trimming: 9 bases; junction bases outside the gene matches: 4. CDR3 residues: CASSQGVGSPLHF. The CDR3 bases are TGTGCCAGCAGCCAGGGGGTTGGTTCACCCCTCCACTTT.

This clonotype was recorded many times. The CDR3 loop is CASSSRQEQYF. Written as DNA, the CDR3 is TGTGCCAGCAGCTCCCGACAGGAGCAGTACTTC. The V gene is TRBV11-2, the J gene TRBJ2-7, with D tentatively TRBD1 (5 bases). Germline CDR1 SGHAT, CDR2 FQNNGV. V lost 4 bases and J 7 bases, leaving 8 bases between the germline ends. This CDR3 has 11 amino acids.

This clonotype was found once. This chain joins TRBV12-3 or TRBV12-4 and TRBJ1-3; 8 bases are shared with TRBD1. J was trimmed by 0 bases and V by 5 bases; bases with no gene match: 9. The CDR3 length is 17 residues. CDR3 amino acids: CASSPWTGPASGNTIYF. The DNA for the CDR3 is TGTGCCAGCAGTCCGTGGACAGGGCCAGCCTCTGGAAACACCATATATTTT.

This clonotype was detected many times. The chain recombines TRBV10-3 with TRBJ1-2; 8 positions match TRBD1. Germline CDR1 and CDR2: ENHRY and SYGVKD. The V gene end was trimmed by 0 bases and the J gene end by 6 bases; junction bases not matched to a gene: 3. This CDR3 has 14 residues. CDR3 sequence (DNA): TGTGCCATCAGTGAGTCAACGGACAGGGATGGCTACACCTTC. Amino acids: CAISESTDRDGYTF.

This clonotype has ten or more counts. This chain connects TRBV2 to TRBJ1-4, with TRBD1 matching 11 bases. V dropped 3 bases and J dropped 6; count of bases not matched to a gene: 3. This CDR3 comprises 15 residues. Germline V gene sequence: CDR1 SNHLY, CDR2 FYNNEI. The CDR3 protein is CASSDAGQGDEKLFF. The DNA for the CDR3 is TGTGCCAGCAGTGACGCGGGACAGGGGGATGAAAAACTGTTTTTT.

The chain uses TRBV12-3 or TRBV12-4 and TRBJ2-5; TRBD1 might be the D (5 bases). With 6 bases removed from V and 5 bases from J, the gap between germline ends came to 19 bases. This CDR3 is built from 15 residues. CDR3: CASSRPAGSMETQYF. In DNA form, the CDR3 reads TGTGCCAGCAGCCGTCCGGCAGGGTCGATGGAGACCCAGTACTTC.

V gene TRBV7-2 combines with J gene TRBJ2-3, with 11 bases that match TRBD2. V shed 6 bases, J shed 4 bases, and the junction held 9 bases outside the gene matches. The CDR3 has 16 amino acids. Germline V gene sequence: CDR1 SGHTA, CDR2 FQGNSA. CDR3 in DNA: TGTGCCAGCAGAGCCTCTAGCGGGGGGATCGCAGATACGCAGTATTTT. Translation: CASRASSGGIADTQYF. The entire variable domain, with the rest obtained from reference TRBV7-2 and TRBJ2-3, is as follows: GAGVSQSPSNKVTEKGKDVELRCDPISGHTALYWYRQSLGQGLEFLIYFQGNSAPDKSGLPSDRFSAERTGGSVSTLTIQRTQQEDSAVYLCASRASSGGIADTQYFGPGTRLTVL.

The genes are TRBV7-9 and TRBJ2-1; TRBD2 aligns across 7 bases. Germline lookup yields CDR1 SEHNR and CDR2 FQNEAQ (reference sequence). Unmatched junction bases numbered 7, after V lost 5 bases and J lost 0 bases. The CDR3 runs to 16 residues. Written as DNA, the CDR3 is TGTGCCAGCAGCCCCCCGGGACTAAACTCCTACAATGAGCAGTTCTTC. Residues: CASSPPGLNSYNEQFF.

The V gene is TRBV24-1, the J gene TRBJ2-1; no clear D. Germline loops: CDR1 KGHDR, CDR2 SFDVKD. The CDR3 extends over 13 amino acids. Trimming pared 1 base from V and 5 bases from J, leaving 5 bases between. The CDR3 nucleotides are TGTGCCACCAGTGATTTATGGAACAATGAGCAGTTCTTC. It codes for CATSDLWNNEQFF.

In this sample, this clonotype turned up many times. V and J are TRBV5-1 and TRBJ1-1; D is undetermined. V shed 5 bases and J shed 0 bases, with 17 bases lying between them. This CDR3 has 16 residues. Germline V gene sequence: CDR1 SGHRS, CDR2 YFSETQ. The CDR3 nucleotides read TGCGCCAGCAGTTACGTTACTCTGGGGTTGAACACTGAAGCTTTCTTT. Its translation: CASSYVTLGLNTEAFF.

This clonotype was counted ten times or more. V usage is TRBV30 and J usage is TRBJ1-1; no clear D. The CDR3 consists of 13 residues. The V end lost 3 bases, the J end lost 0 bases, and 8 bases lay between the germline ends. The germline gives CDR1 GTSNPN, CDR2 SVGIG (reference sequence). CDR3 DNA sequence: TGTGCCTGGAGCTACATCATGAACACTGAAGCTTTCTTT. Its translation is CAWSYIMNTEAFF. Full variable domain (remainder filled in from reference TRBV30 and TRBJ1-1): SQTIHQWPATLVQPVGSPLSLECTVEGTSNPNLYWYRQAAGRGLQLLFYSVGIGQISSEVPQNLSASRPQDRQFILSSKKLLLSDSGFYLCAWSYIMNTEAFFGQGTRLTVV.

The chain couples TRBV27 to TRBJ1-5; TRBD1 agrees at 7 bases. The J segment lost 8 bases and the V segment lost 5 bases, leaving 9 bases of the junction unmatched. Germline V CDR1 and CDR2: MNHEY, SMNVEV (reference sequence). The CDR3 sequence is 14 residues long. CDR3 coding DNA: TGTGCCAGCAGTACAGAAGGGGGCTTTGAGCCCCAGCATTTT. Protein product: CASSTEGGFEPQHF.

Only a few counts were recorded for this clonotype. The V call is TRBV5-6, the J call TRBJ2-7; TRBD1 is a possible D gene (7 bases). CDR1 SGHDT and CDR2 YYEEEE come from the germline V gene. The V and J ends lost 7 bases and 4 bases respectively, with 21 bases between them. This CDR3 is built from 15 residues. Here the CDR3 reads CASAGGQGIGYEQYF. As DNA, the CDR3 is TGTGCCAGCGCAGGGGGGCAGGGGATCGGGTACGAGCAGTACTTC.

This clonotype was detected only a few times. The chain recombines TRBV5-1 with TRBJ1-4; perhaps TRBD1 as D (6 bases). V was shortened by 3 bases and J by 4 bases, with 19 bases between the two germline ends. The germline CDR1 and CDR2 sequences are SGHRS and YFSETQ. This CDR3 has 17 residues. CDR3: CASSYEIGQRDNEKLFF. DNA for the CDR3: TGCGCCAGCAGCTACGAAATTGGACAGCGAGATAATGAAAAACTGTTTTTT.

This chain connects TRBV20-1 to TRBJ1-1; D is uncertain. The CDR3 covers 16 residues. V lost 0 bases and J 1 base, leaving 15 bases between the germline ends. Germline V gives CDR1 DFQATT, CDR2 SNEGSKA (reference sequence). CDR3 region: CSAREPPGGENTEAFF. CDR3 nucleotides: TGCAGTGCTAGAGAACCTCCCGGTGGGGAGAACACTGAAGCTTTCTTT.